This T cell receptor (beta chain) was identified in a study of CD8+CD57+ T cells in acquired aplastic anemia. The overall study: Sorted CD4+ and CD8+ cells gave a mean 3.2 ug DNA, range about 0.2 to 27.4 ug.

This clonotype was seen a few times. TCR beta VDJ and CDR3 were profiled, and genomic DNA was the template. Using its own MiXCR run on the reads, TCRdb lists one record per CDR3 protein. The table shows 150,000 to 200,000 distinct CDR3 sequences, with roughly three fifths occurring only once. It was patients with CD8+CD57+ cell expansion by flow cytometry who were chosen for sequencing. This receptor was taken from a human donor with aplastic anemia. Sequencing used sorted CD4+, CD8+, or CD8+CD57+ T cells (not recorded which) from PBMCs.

This CDR3 reads CATSASDRAGELFF. The CDR3 DNA reads as TGTGCCACCAGTGCCTCCGATCGCGCCGGGGAGCTGTTTTTT. The chain carries TRBV24-1 and TRBJ2-2, with D hard to call. The CDR3 spans 14 residues. V lost 5 bases, J lost 6 bases, and 12 bases lay in between. Germline V CDR1 and CDR2: KGHDR, SFDVKD.